The 28 T cell receptor beta chains listed next were all sequenced from one sample in a study of T cells in Graves' hyperthyroidism and ophthalmopathy (dated by TCRdb to about 2019). Libraries were made using multiplex PCR. The sample was run on an Illumina HiSeq 2000. The TCR beta CDR3 regions were amplified from RNA transcripts. For the first round of RT-PCR on the TCR CDR3, the HTBI primer set was used together with the Qiagen OneStep RT-PCR kit. Using fastp at Q25 and MiXCR, TCRdb reprocessed the public reads and kept productive beta chains. Identical CDR3 proteins give one entry, which carries the most common genes and DNA. The sample contains under 350,000 distinct CDR3 sequences, roughly 21% of them found a single time. Around 48% of the sample belongs to the ten largest clones. Sequencing was done on a sample of blood. Receptor source: a woman aged 50 to 60 with Graves' hyperthyroidism.

This clonotype has at least ten counts. The genes are TRBV12-3 or TRBV12-4 and TRBJ1-1; D not resolved. There are 11 residues in the CDR3. Trimming pared 7 bases from V and 3 bases from J, leaving 6 bases between. This chain's CDR3 is CASMLYTEAFF. DNA of the CDR3: TGTGCCAGCATGCTGTACACTGAAGCTTTCTTT.

This clonotype was seen at least ten times. The V gene is TRBV11-3, the J gene TRBJ2-1; 14 nucleotides agree with TRBD2. The CDR3 loop spans 16 amino acids. Germline trimming cut 5 bases from V and 9 bases from J; bases unmatched to any gene: 9. Germline V gene sequence: CDR1 SGHNT, CDR2 YENEEA. The CDR3 loop is CASSRGLAGDRGEQFF. CDR3 bases: TGTGCCAGCAGCCGGGGACTAGCGGGAGATCGGGGTGAGCAGTTCTTC.

This clonotype has ten or more counts. The chain joins TRBV6-2 or TRBV6-3 to TRBJ2-7; 12 bases map to TRBD2. Germline CDR1 and CDR2: MNHEY and SVGEGT. The CDR3 length is 14 residues. J lost 7 bases, V lost 2 bases, and 3 bases had no gene match. CDR3 region: CASSYLGTSGEQYF. The CDR3 DNA reads TGTGCCAGCAGTTACCTCGGGACTAGCGGGGAGCAGTACTTC.

The chain links TRBV6-1 to TRBJ2-7, with TRBD1 matching 11 bases. The CDR3 contains 16 residues. Germline CDR1 MNHNS, CDR2 SASEGT. Unmatched junction bases numbered 10, after V lost 6 bases and J lost 3 bases. In nucleotides, the CDR3 is TGTGCCAGCAGGAACGGACAGGGGGCGCGGTACTACGAGCAGTACTTC. It encodes CASRNGQGARYYEQYF.

This clonotype occurred many times. The chain uses TRBV11-2 and TRBJ2-5; 7 positions match TRBD1. V lost 4 bases and J lost 2; bases outside the gene matches: 7. Germline V CDR1 and CDR2: SGHAT, FQNNGV. This CDR3 is 15 amino acids long. CDR3 sequence reads: CASSSQGHGQETQYF. The DNA for the CDR3 is TGTGCCAGCAGCTCACAGGGGCATGGACAAGAGACCCAGTACTTC.

This clonotype was picked up many times. This chain connects TRBV2 to TRBJ2-1, with 11 bases matching TRBD2. The V gene end was trimmed by 4 bases and the J gene end by 9 bases; junction bases not matched to a gene: 5. The CDR3 consists of 14 residues. Germline V gene sequence: CDR1 SNHLY, CDR2 FYNNEI. The CDR3 DNA reads TGTGCCAGCAGTGTACTAGCGGGAGTGGCTGAGCAGTTCTTC. It yields the protein CASSVLAGVAEQFF.

This clonotype was counted ten times or more. CDR3 bases: TGTGCCAGCAGCTTCCGGACAGGGGGAACCTACGAGCAGTACTTC. This gives the protein CASSFRTGGTYEQYF. The V gene is TRBV9, the J gene TRBJ2-7; 10 bases fit TRBD1. V lost 4 bases, J lost 2 bases, and 6 bases stayed unmatched. Per the germline V gene, CDR1 is SGDLS and CDR2 is YYNGEE. The CDR3 runs to 15 residues.

This clonotype has at least ten counts. V and J are TRBV6-1 and TRBJ2-7; TRBD2 aligns across 7 bases. Trimming at V came to 6 bases and at J to 6 bases, leaving 5 bases not matched to a gene. There are 12 residues in the CDR3. Looked up from germline, CDR1 is MNHNS and CDR2 is SASEGT. The DNA of the CDR3 is TGTGCCAGCAGGTCGGGACTACTCGAGCAGTACTTC. Protein: CASRSGLLEQYF.

This clonotype was observed many times. The chain couples TRBV7-9 to TRBJ2-1; 11 positions match TRBD2. The CDR3 has 15 amino acids. V shed 6 bases and J 5 bases; nucleotides not matched to a gene: 6. Germline CDR1 reads SEHNR; CDR2 reads FQNEAQ (reference sequence). For the CDR3, the DNA is TGTGCCAGCAGTTTTACTAGCGGGAGTAACAATGAGCAGTTCTTC. Translation gives CASSFTSGSNNEQFF.

The chain has TRBV4-2 and TRBJ2-7, with 9 bases matching TRBD2. Germline lookup yields CDR1 LGHNA and CDR2 YNFKEQ. This CDR3 is 18 amino acids long. V was pared by 4 bases and J by 6 bases, with 19 bases of the junction left unmatched. The CDR3 DNA follows: TGTGCCAGCAGCCTTTCTAGACTAGCGGCCCCGCAGCCCTGCGAGCAGTACTTC. Its translation is CASSLSRLAAPQPCEQYF.

This chain joins TRBV19 and TRBJ2-1; D is uncertain. Trimming removed 1 base at V and 1 base at J, with 8 bases between. CDR3 length: 15 residues. CDR1 and CDR2 (germline): LNHDA, SQIVND (reference sequence). In DNA, the CDR3 is TGTGCCAGTAGTATAGTTCAAAGTTCCTACAATGAGCAGTTCTTC. This encodes CASSIVQSSYNEQFF.

This clonotype appeared a single time. The rearrangement uses TRBV19 and TRBJ2-7; 10 bases match TRBD1. The germline V gene encodes CDR1 LNHDA and CDR2 SQIVND (reference sequence). V trimming: 4 bases; J trimming: 2 bases; junction bases outside the gene matches: 8. The CDR3 has 16 amino acids. The CDR3 DNA is TGTGCCAGTAGTAGAGCGATGGGACAGGGGCCCTACGAGCAGTACTTC. Protein: CASSRAMGQGPYEQYF.

This clonotype was picked up a small number of times. Given a much more abundant clone one base away, this may be a read error. V usage is TRBV28 and J usage is TRBJ2-3; 14 bases agree with TRBD2. The CDR3 loop spans 15 amino acids. In germline, CDR1 is MDHEN, CDR2 SYDVKM. The CDR3 DNA reads as TGTGCCGGCAGTCCGGGACTAGCGGGAGTAGTGACGCAGTATTTT. Translation: CAGSPGLAGVVTQYF.

Many counts were recorded for this clonotype. The genes are TRBV20-1 and TRBJ1-5, with D possibly being TRBD1 (5 bases). V was clipped by 3 bases and J by 6 bases, with 12 bases between them. The germline V gene encodes CDR1 DFQATT and CDR2 SNEGSKA (reference sequence). This CDR3 contains 13 residues. The CDR3 DNA reads as TGCAGTGCTAGGGCCCCGGGGGGTCAGCCCCAGCATTTT. It is translated as CSARAPGGQPQHF.

As DNA, the CDR3 is TGCAGTGCTCCTGGGACAGGGATCTACGAGCAGTACTTC. This translates into CSAPGTGIYEQYF. The chain links TRBV20-1 to TRBJ2-7, with 9 positions matching TRBD1. CDR1 is DFQATT, CDR2 SNEGSKA, per germline (reference sequence). The CDR3 covers 13 residues. J gave up 3 bases and V 5 bases, and 5 bases lay outside the gene matches.

This clonotype was picked up a small number of times. This sequence joins TRBV2 and TRBJ1-6; D is ambiguous. Trimming left V 1 base short and J 10 bases short, with 5 bases between. Germline assignment: CDR1 SNHLY and CDR2 FYNNEI. The CDR3 consists of 12 residues. CDR3 bases: TGTGCCAGCAGTGAAGATGTGTCACCCCTCCACTTT. It codes for CASSEDVSPLHF.

Ten or more counts support this clonotype. CDR3 loop: CSARDYRGMGTQYF. The CDR3 coding sequence is TGCAGTGCTAGAGATTACAGGGGGATGGGGACCCAGTACTTC. The chain recombines TRBV20-1 with TRBJ2-5; 8 bases map to TRBD1. The CDR3 sequence is 14 residues long. V lost 0 bases and J lost 7; bases outside the gene matches: 7. Germline V gene sequence: CDR1 DFQATT, CDR2 SNEGSKA (reference sequence).

This clonotype was recorded many times. The V and J genes are TRBV7-3 and TRBJ2-2, with D perhaps matching TRBD1 or TRBD2 (5 bases each). V dropped 5 bases and J dropped 4 bases, with 11 bases sitting between them. The germline V gene has CDR1 SGHTA and CDR2 FQGTGA. The CDR3 is 14 residues long. CDR3 loop: CASSRDPSTGELFF. CDR3 sequence (DNA): TGTGCCAGCAGCCGGGACCCGTCCACCGGGGAGCTGTTTTTT.

Many counts were recorded for this clonotype. The chain is built from TRBV28 and TRBJ1-4; 9 bases are a match to TRBD1. This CDR3 contains 15 residues. Germline V CDR1 and CDR2: MDHEN, SYDVKM. Unmatched junction bases numbered 8, after V lost 5 bases and J lost 7 bases. The CDR3 sequence is CASSVYRGPGEKLFF. In DNA, the CDR3 is TGTGCCAGCAGTGTCTACAGGGGGCCGGGTGAAAAACTGTTTTTT.

This clonotype was detected many times. The V call is TRBV29-1, the J call TRBJ1-1; D call uncertain. V was pared by 3 bases and J by 1 base, with 12 bases between. This CDR3 is built from 14 residues. Germline V gene sequence: CDR1 SQVTM, CDR2 ANQGSEA. The CDR3 DNA is TGCAGCGTTGAGGGATTAGGCTGGAACACTGAAGCTTTCTTT. It translates to CSVEGLGWNTEAFF.

In this sample, this clonotype turned up many times. The V gene is TRBV6-1, the J gene TRBJ2-1; TRBD2 aligns across 10 bases. The ends lost 4 bases at V and 3 bases at J; junction bases unmatched: 3. The CDR3 runs 15 residues. CDR1 and CDR2 from the germline V gene are MNHNS and SASEGT. The chain's CDR3 is CASSARTSGYNEQFF. The CDR3 region has the DNA TGTGCCAGCAGTGCCCGGACTAGCGGCTACAATGAGCAGTTCTTC.

The J gene is TRBJ2-7, the V gene TRBV6-5; weak D call: TRBD2 (5 bases). The germline gives CDR1 MNHEY, CDR2 SVGAGI. The length of the CDR3 is 12 residues. The V end was cut by 2 bases, the J end by 9 bases, with 11 bases between. CDR3 sequence reads: CASSYEGLGQYF. In DNA form, the CDR3 reads TGTGCCAGCAGTTACGAGGGCCTGGGGCAGTACTTC.

This clonotype was seen only a few times. The chain links TRBV6-1 to TRBJ1-4, with a weak D call TRBD1 (6 bases). The germline V and J ends were trimmed by 5 bases and 7 bases, with 14 bases remaining between them. The germline gives CDR1 MNHNS, CDR2 SASEGT. This CDR3 is built from 14 residues. CDR3 sequence reads: CASSYRGRGEKLFF. Written as DNA, the CDR3 is TGTGCCAGCAGTTATCGGGGGCGGGGTGAAAAACTGTTTTTT.

The rearrangement links TRBV7-2 to TRBJ2-6, with D possibly being TRBD1 (6 bases). The germline V and J ends were trimmed by 4 bases and 4 bases, with 8 bases remaining between them. The CDR3 has 14 residues. Germline-derived CDR1 and CDR2 are SGHTA and FQGNSA. In nucleotides, the CDR3 is TGTGCCAGCAGCTGGACAGCGGGGGCCAACGTCCTGACTTTC. It codes for CASSWTAGANVLTF. Full variable domain (remainder filled in from reference TRBV7-2 and TRBJ2-6): GAGVSQSPSNKVTEKGKDVELRCDPISGHTALYWYRQSLGQGLEFLIYFQGNSAPDKSGLPSDRFSAERTGGSVSTLTIQRTQQEDSAVYLCASSWTAGANVLTFGAGSRLTVL.

With respect to this clonotype: A junction boundary mismatches the germline segment, possibly from a read error. The rearrangement links TRBV6-1 to TRBJ1-6, with TRBD1 matching over 10 bases. This CDR3 is built from 15 residues. Germline assignment: CDR1 MNHNS and CDR2 SASEGT. The CDR3 region has the DNA TGTGCCATCAGTGAGTCGACAGGGGGCAATTCACCCCTCCACTTT. This translates into CAISESTGGNSPLHF.

At least ten counts were recorded for this clonotype. The chain joins TRBV3-1 to TRBJ1-1; D not certain. The CDR3 loop spans 13 amino acids. Germline V gene sequence: CDR1 LGHDT, CDR2 YNNKEL (reference sequence). V was shortened by 5 bases and J by 1 base, with 8 bases between the two germline ends. The CDR3 reads CASSSSRNTEAFF. The CDR3 bases are TGTGCCAGCAGCTCCAGTCGGAACACTGAAGCTTTCTTT.

In this sample, this clonotype turned up many times. A read error may account for a junction end that differs from germline. The chain combines TRBV2 with TRBJ2-2; 11 bases map to TRBD1. Germline assignment: CDR1 SNHLY and CDR2 FYNNEI. The CDR3 is 15 residues long. The CDR3: CASSPDRGLTGELFF. DNA of the CDR3: TGCGCCAGCAGCCCGGACAGGGGGCTCACCGGGGAGCTGTTTTTT.

This clonotype occurred a few times. This sequence joins TRBV6-5 and TRBJ1-2, with no clear D. The CDR3 sequence is 14 residues long. The germline V gene encodes CDR1 MNHEY and CDR2 SVGAGI. V was clipped by 2 bases and J by 8 bases, with 15 bases between them. This CDR3 reads CASSYGRGLKGYTF. Written as DNA, the CDR3 is TGTGCCAGCAGTTACGGTAGAGGGTTGAAGGGCTACACCTTC.